This note documents a single T cell receptor beta chain sequence. This clone was counted a single time. Its antigen is currently not known. Base-call qualities are not available, and no considerably larger clone is one nucleotide away. CDR1 SGHDT and CDR2 YYEEEE are derived from the germline V gene. The CDR3 numbers 15 residues from cysteine through phenylalanine. The CDR3 DNA has 45 bases and is translated from base 1. At the junction V is shortened by 2 bases and J by 5 bases; bases outside the gene matches: 7. These data belong to a study of PD-1 blockade in classical Hodgkin lymphoma (dated by TCRdb to 2018 to 2021). Broadly, across the study: A peripheral blood immune signature of response to PD-1 blockade in classical Hodgkin lymphoma was defined using TCR beta sequencing and CyTOF.

The Qiagen DNeasy kit was used to extract genomic DNA from unsorted PBMCs and from the negatively selected CD4+ and CD8+ fractions. Amplification of TCR beta CDR3 regions was done by immunoSEQ multiplex PCR with primers that anneal to V and J segments. A synthetic immune receptor repertoire was used to minimize amplification bias, and any residual bias was removed computationally once sequencing was done. The authors' pipeline ran thus. Custom Python scripts were used to quantify repertoire diversity as the Shannon entropy index. Unsorted, CD4+ and CD8+ repertoires were analyzed separately, except for combined analyses in which CD4+ and CD8+ sequences were merged in silico. TCRdb stores this immuneACCESS table with in-frame sequences only. Part of the clones is absent; in the studies checked, under half of the shortfall reflects unresolved V genes, and no reason is known for the rest. V, J and clone size derive from that table, while D and trimming were established from the DNA sequence. For this sample the table gives roughly 29,000 clones, of which roughly nine tenths were detected only once. 3% to 4% of the sample rests with the top ten.

The label giving this sample's time point can be read as: newly diagnosed, previously untreated cHL patient sample. As a comparison group for the relapsed/refractory trial patients, PBMCs from patients with newly diagnosed, previously untreated classical Hodgkin lymphoma were sequenced. Peripheral blood was collected in 8 mL Vacutainer Cell Preparation Tubes, from which PBMCs were isolated by centrifugation and then cryopreserved. Points the paper makes about the study in general: Baseline TCR diversity was reported to be lower in newly diagnosed patients than in healthy donors, and even lower in relapsed/refractory patients. The study covered only a single clinical trial cohort, and the causes of the repertoire differences, possibly disease activity or prior therapy, were still not defined.

The sequence was collected from a human donor with classical Hodgkin lymphoma. This receptor chain uses TRBV5-6 and TRBJ2-5; 9 of the junction bases match TRBD1. Sequencing input: peripheral blood mononuclear cells (PBMCs). In nucleotide form, the sequence is TGTGCCAGCAGCTTTCGCGGGACAGGGCAGGAGACCCAGTACTTC. Its translation reads: CASSFRGTGQETQYF.